This is a list of T cell receptor beta chains from one sample in a study of blood T cell repertoires in COVID-19. Repertoires were generated with immunoSEQ multiplex PCR, while TCRdb's copy carries only in-frame clones and drops some. Of tens of thousands of clones in the sample, 81% were seen once. Sequencing was performed on peripheral blood. Receptors were obtained from a woman aged 80 or over with active or convalescent COVID-19. Both conserved end residues are part of each CDR3. D genes are given only for firm matches. The size field is filled for only some rows; it gives once, few, many or a size class.

d_gene,v_gene,j_gene,abundance,CDR3nt,CDR3aa
TRBD1,TRBV28,TRBJ2-7,NA,TGTGCCAGCAGGGGGACAGTTCCCTACTACGAGCAGTACTTC,CASRGTVPYYEQYF
NA,TRBV19,TRBJ2-3,NA,TGTGCCAGTTGCGGGGATACAGATACGCAGTATTTT,CASCGDTDTQYF
NA,TRBV19,TRBJ1-1,NA,TGTGCCAGTAGTATGGGGTCAGGGTTGAACACTGAAGCTTTCTTT,CASSMGSGLNTEAFF
TRBD1,TRBV2,TRBJ2-1,NA,TGTGCCAGCAGGGGACAGGGTGGCAATGAGCAGTTCTTC,CASRGQGGNEQFF
NA,TRBV7-2,TRBJ2-3,NA,TGTGCCAGCAGCTTTATACCGGGATCCTTCCTCACAGATACGCAGTATTTT,CASSFIPGSFLTDTQYF
TRBD1,TRBV7-9,TRBJ1-3,NA,TGTGCCAGCAGCCCACCGACAGGGGGGTCTTTGGACACCATATATTTT,CASSPPTGGSLDTIYF
TRBD1,TRBV12-3/TRBV12-4,TRBJ1-2,NA,TGTGCCAGCAGTCGTGGGACAGGGAATGGCTACACCTTC,CASSRGTGNGYTF
NA,TRBV10-3,TRBJ1-4,NA,TGTGCCATCAGTGAGTCCCGACCCGGGACTGGGGCTAATGAAAAACTGTTTTTT,CAISESRPGTGANEKLFF
NA,TRBV4-1,TRBJ2-7,NA,TGCGCCAGCAGCCAAGATTGGAGGGGATACGAGCAGTACTTC,CASSQDWRGYEQYF
NA,TRBV11-3,TRBJ1-1,NA,TGTGCCAGCAGCTTTTCAGGGCCGAACACTGAAGCTTTCTTT,CASSFSGPNTEAFF
NA,TRBV6-6,TRBJ1-1,NA,TGTGCCAGCACTCACGGGGGTGGAGGCGGCACTGAAGCTTTCTTT,CASTHGGGGGTEAFF
TRBD1,TRBV5-4,TRBJ1-1,few,TGTGCCAGCAATACAGGGGTGAACACTGAAGCTTTCTTT,CASNTGVNTEAFF
NA,TRBV9,TRBJ2-5,NA,TGTGCCAGCAGCGTAGATTCAGGTGCTCTAGCGGAGACCCAGTACTTC,CASSVDSGALAETQYF
TRBD1,TRBV5-1,TRBJ1-4,few,TGCGCCAGCAGCTCCCAGGACAGGGAAAAACTGTTTTTT,CASSSQDREKLFF
TRBD2,TRBV12-5,TRBJ2-1,NA,TGTGCTAGTGGTTTGGTAGGAGGGAGGGGGCAGTTCTTC,CASGLVGGRGQFF
TRBD2,TRBV3-1/TRBV3-2,TRBJ2-5,once,TGTGCCAGCAGACGAGCGGGGGGGCAAGAGACCCAGTACTTC,CASRRAGGQETQYF
TRBD2,TRBV6-5,TRBJ2-7,NA,TGTGCCGTTGGGACTAGCGTCTACGAGCAGTACTTC,CAVGTSVYEQYF
NA,TRBV10-2,TRBJ2-7,NA,TGCGCCAGCAGTGAGTCCCCAGGGGACTCCTACGAGCAGTACTTC,CASSESPGDSYEQYF
TRBD1,TRBV28,TRBJ2-2,few,TGTGCCAGCATCACGGGACAGCTTACCGGGGAGCTGTTTTTT,CASITGQLTGELFF
NA,TRBV29-1,TRBJ2-7,NA,TGCAGCGTGCTTTGGGCTCCATCCTCCTACGAGCAGTACTTC,CSVLWAPSSYEQYF
TRBD1,TRBV11-2,TRBJ1-5,NA,TGTGCCAGCAGCCCGGGACAGGGGGGTGGTCAGCCCCAGCATTTT,CASSPGQGGGQPQHF
TRBD1,TRBV10-3,TRBJ2-1,once,TGTGCCATCCGGGACAGCATCTCCTACAATGAGCAGTTCTTC,CAIRDSISYNEQFF
TRBD1,TRBV10-3,TRBJ2-1,NA,TGTGCCATCAAGAGGGGGCCGAACAATGAGCAGTTCTTC,CAIKRGPNNEQFF
NA,TRBV7-9,TRBJ2-3,NA,TGTGCCAGCAGCTTAGCACAGGGTTCTAGCACAGATACGCAGTATTTT,CASSLAQGSSTDTQYF
TRBD1,TRBV7-2,TRBJ1-1,NA,TGTGCCAGCAGCTTACACGAGGGGGCTGAGGGGACTGAAGCTTTCTTT,CASSLHEGAEGTEAFF
NA,TRBV7-2,TRBJ2-2,NA,TGTGCCAGCAGCGACTTCACCGGGGAGCTGTTTTTT,CASSDFTGELFF
TRBD1,TRBV27,TRBJ2-4,once,TGTGCCAGCCGTACCCCAGGGGGCATTCAGTACTTC,CASRTPGGIQYF
TRBD1,TRBV7-8,TRBJ2-1,NA,TGTGCCAGCAGCTTATCCCTGCCGGGACAGTCACTCGAGCAGTTCTTC,CASSLSLPGQSLEQFF
TRBD1,TRBV6-1,TRBJ1-5,NA,TGTGCCAGCAGTGAAGGGGGACAGTACGCCAATCAGCCCCAGCATTTT,CASSEGGQYANQPQHF
TRBD1,TRBV5-4,TRBJ1-6,few,TGTGCCAGCAGCGAGGACAGGGCTTCACCCCTCCACTTT,CASSEDRASPLHF
NA,TRBV27,TRBJ1-3,few,TGTGCCAGCAGTTTGCAGGTAGGCTCTGGAAACACCATATATTTT,CASSLQVGSGNTIYF
TRBD2,TRBV5-1,TRBJ2-1,NA,TGCGCCAGCAGCTTGGGGAGGACTAGCGGGGGGACCTCTCACTACAATGAGCAGTTCTTC,CASSLGRTSGGTSHYNEQFF
NA,TRBV6-6,TRBJ1-5,NA,TGTGCCAGCAGTTTCACAGGGAGCAATCAGCCCCAGCATTTT,CASSFTGSNQPQHF
TRBD1,TRBV7-2,TRBJ2-3,NA,TGTGCCAGCAGCTTGCGGGACAGGTTGACTAGCACAGATACGCAGTATTTT,CASSLRDRLTSTDTQYF
NA,TRBV19,TRBJ1-4,NA,TGTGCCAGTAGTTCCCTGGGGAGAACGAGGGATGAAAAACTGTTTTTT,CASSSLGRTRDEKLFF
NA,TRBV7-9,TRBJ1-1,few,TGTGCCAGCAGCTTTGGACAGTACATGAACACTGAAGCTTTCTTT,CASSFGQYMNTEAFF
NA,TRBV27,TRBJ1-2,NA,TGTGCCAGCCTAAACCCCGGGGAGAACTATGGCTACACCTTC,CASLNPGENYGYTF
NA,TRBV9,TRBJ2-5,few,TGTGCCAGCAGCGTAGTTTACTATTCGGGAGAGACCCAGTACTTC,CASSVVYYSGETQYF
NA,TRBV3-1/TRBV3-2,TRBJ2-7,NA,TGTGCCAGCAGCCCGCCCCTCGGTGAGCAGTACTTC,CASSPPLGEQYF
NA,TRBV20-1,TRBJ1-2,NA,TGCAGTGCTAGCCAGACAGGTGGCTACACCTTC,CSASQTGGYTF
TRBD1,TRBV9,TRBJ1-1,NA,TGTGCCAGCAGCGCCAACTTTGGACAGGGAAGGGCTGAAGCTTTCTTT,CASSANFGQGRAEAFF
TRBD1,TRBV12-3/TRBV12-4,TRBJ1-2,NA,TGTGCCAGCAGTCTGGGACAGGTCGGCTACACCTTC,CASSLGQVGYTF